This T cell receptor beta chain was profiled in a study of blood T cell repertoires in COVID-19. The V gene's germline CDR1 is MNHNS and CDR2 SASEGT. The CDR3 runs to 17 residues. V was pared by 2 bases and J by 5 bases, with 6 bases of the junction left unmatched. The assay was immunoSEQ multiplex PCR, and TCRdb's table has in-frame clones only and misses some. The data show tens of thousands of clones, 88% seen once. The V gene is TRBV6-1, the J gene TRBJ2-3, with 14 bases identical to TRBD2. Material: peripheral blood. This clonotype was sampled from a woman in her fifties or sixties with active COVID-19. The CDR3 DNA sequence: TGTGCCAGCAGTGAACTTCGACTAGCGGGGGGGGGAGATACGCAGTATTTT. Residues: CASSELRLAGGGDTQYF.